Listed below are T cell receptor beta chains from one sample, sequenced in a study of T cell changes during pregnancy in multiple sclerosis. The data were produced by immunoSEQ multiplex PCR, yet TCRdb's version contains in-frame clones alone and is incomplete. The profile shows about 100,000 clones, around 93% of them singletons. The sample in question was peripheral blood, obtained before pregnancy. Source of these receptors: a female donor with multiple sclerosis, enrolled in a pregnancy study. The CDR3 runs from the conserved cysteine through the conserved F or W. The D gene is left open where the match is weak. Clone size appears in some rows only: once, few, many, or a class for an expanded clone.

abundance	d_gene	v_gene	j_gene	CDR3nt	CDR3aa
NA	TRBD1	TRBV27	TRBJ1-1	TGTGCCAGCAGTCCACTGACAGGGGGACGAACTGAAGCTTTCTTT	CASSPLTGGRTEAFF
NA	TRBD1	TRBV9	TRBJ2-5	TGTGCCAGCAGCGCCGAGGACAGGGCTCCGGAGACCCAGTACTTC	CASSAEDRAPETQYF
NA	NA	TRBV5-6	TRBJ2-7	TGTGCCAGCAGCACTTCCTACGAGCAGTACTTC	CASSTSYEQYF
once	NA	TRBV10-3	TRBJ2-2	TGTGCCATCAGTGAAAGGCGGCCGAGGACCGGGGAGCTGTTTTTT	CAISERRPRTGELFF
NA	NA	TRBV13	TRBJ2-1	TGTGCCAGCAGCTTAACGGAATGGGACACGCAGTTCTTC	CASSLTEWDTQFF
NA	TRBD2	TRBV5-1	TRBJ2-1	TGCGCCAGCAGCTTGGGTATTCCTAGCGGGAGGGTTGATGGTGAGCAGTTCTTC	CASSLGIPSGRVDGEQFF
NA	NA	TRBV25-1	TRBJ1-2	TGTGCCAGCAGTGAATCTTTTCATGGCTACACCTTC	CASSESFHGYTF
NA	NA	TRBV28	TRBJ1-2	TGTGCCAGCAGCCGCGGGGGCTACACCTTC	CASSRGGYTF
NA	TRBD1	TRBV18	TRBJ2-3	TGTGCCAGCTCACCAGGACAGGGGACAGATACGCAGTATTTT	CASSPGQGTDTQYF
NA	TRBD2	TRBV6-1	TRBJ2-5	TGTGCCAGCAGTCCTCCGGGACTAGATTTGGAGACCCAGTACTTC	CASSPPGLDLETQYF
once	NA	TRBV19	TRBJ2-7	TGTGCCAGTAGTTGGCTAGCCTACGAGCAGTACTTC	CASSWLAYEQYF
NA	TRBD1	TRBV11-2	TRBJ1-1	TGTGCCAGCAGCACCCCGGGACAGGCTCGCTGGAACACTGAAGCTTTCTTT	CASSTPGQARWNTEAFF
NA	NA	TRBV28	TRBJ1-2	TGTGCCAGCAGGGGACAAGCTAACTATGGCTACACCTTC	CASRGQANYGYTF